These 26 T cell receptor beta chains were all obtained from the same sample, sequenced in a study of vaccination and CD4 T cells after COVID-19. The Oncomine TCR Beta short-read assay was what sequenced the DNA obtained from cultured CD4+ T cells. TCRdb re-analysed the PCR reads in MiXCR, keeping a single row per CDR3 protein. The top ten clones hold 7.2% of a sample with about 18,000 distinct CDR3 sequences, approximately 40% of them seen once. No antigen is known for these receptors. The treatment denotes: roughly 10-day PBMC culture with coronavirus spike peptide pools or control peptides (ViraFEST assay). Here the sequenced sample was CD4+ T cells from blood, cultured in vitro, taken after SARS-CoV-2 vaccination. These receptors were obtained from a human donor who had recovered from COVID-19.

The rearrangement links TRBV10-3 to TRBJ2-5; D remains ambiguous. Trimming stripped 10 bases from V and 2 bases from J, with 14 bases between. The CDR3 sequence is 13 residues long. Germline V gene data show CDR1 as ENHRY and CDR2 as SYGVKD. This chain's CDR3 is CATDTGQQETQYF. In DNA form, the CDR3 reads TGTGCCACCGATACGGGCCAACAAGAGACCCAGTACTTC.

J is TRBJ2-3 and V is TRBV6-5; 12 positions match TRBD2. The CDR3 runs 18 residues. V was clipped by 2 bases and J by 4 bases; unmatched bases: 10. Germline V CDR1 and CDR2: MNHEY, SVGAGI. The CDR3 nucleotides are TGTGCCAGCAGTTACACCCGGACTAGCGGGATGGCGGCAGATACGCAGTATTTT. Translated, it gives CASSYTRTSGMAADTQYF.

This clonotype was observed a single time. The CDR3 protein is CSAGRGAPQAYEQYF. Here the CDR3 DNA reads TGCAGTGCTGGCCGGGGTGCCCCCCAAGCCTACGAGCAGTACTTC. The V call is TRBV20-1, the J call TRBJ2-7; weak D call: TRBD2 (5 bases). Between the trimmed V and J ends, which lost 5 bases and 2 bases, there was a span of 19 bases. The CDR3 has 15 residues. Germline V gene data show CDR1 as DFQATT and CDR2 as SNEGSKA (reference sequence).

This clonotype has more than one count but fewer than ten. This chain joins TRBV7-9 and TRBJ1-1; D is perhaps TRBD1 (5 bases). This CDR3 contains 13 residues. The germline V gene encodes CDR1 SEHNR and CDR2 FQNEAQ (reference sequence). Trimming shortened V by 5 bases and J by 5 bases, and 12 bases separated the two germline ends. The DNA of the CDR3 is TGTGCCAGCAGCACTCCCCCAGGGACTGAAGCTTTCTTT. Encoded protein: CASSTPPGTEAFF.

The chain uses TRBV6-1 and TRBJ2-3, with a tentative D call TRBD2 (6 bases). Germline lookup yields CDR1 MNHNS and CDR2 SASEGT. The CDR3 has 14 amino acids. Trimming cost V 3 bases and J 2 bases, with 9 bases left between them. The CDR3 loop is CASSEGTYTDTQYF. In DNA form, the CDR3 reads TGTGCCAGCAGTGAGGGGACTTACACAGATACGCAGTATTTT.

This chain links TRBV6-2 or TRBV6-3 with TRBJ2-7; a weak D match, TRBD1 (6 bases). The ends were cut back, 5 bases at V and 1 base at J, with 18 bases in the middle. CDR1 is MNHEY and CDR2 is SVGEGT in the germline V gene. The CDR3 runs 16 residues. The CDR3 spells CASSPPENRESYEQYF. The CDR3 nucleotides read TGTGCCAGCAGTCCCCCCGAGAACAGGGAATCCTACGAGCAGTACTTC.

This clonotype was recorded a few times. V is TRBV11-2 and J is TRBJ2-7; the match to TRBD1 covers 7 bases. The CDR3 covers 15 residues. The germline CDR1 and CDR2 sequences are SGHAT and FQNNGV. V was clipped by 5 bases and J by 4 bases; unmatched bases: 11. This chain's CDR3 is CASSRTMGQTYEQYF. In nucleotides, the CDR3 is TGTGCCAGCAGCAGAACTATGGGACAGACTTACGAGCAGTACTTC.

The rearrangement links TRBV7-9 to TRBJ2-6, with TRBD1 identical over 9 bases. The V and J ends lost 7 bases and 0 bases, in that order; junction bases with no gene match: 10. Germline values: CDR1 SEHNR, CDR2 FQNEAQ (reference sequence). This CDR3 is built from 18 residues. The CDR3 bases are TGTGCCAGCACTCCCGGGACAGGGACGTTCTCTGGGGCCAACGTCCTGACTTTC. Its protein product is CASTPGTGTFSGANVLTF.

This chain links TRBV27 with TRBJ2-3; 8 bases line up with TRBD1. Trimming at V came to 7 bases and at J to 4 bases, leaving 16 bases not matched to a gene. The germline V gene has CDR1 MNHEY and CDR2 SMNVEV (reference sequence). The CDR3 covers 17 residues. The CDR3: CASTPRGTGPKADTQYF. Written as DNA, the CDR3 is TGTGCCAGCACCCCCCGCGGGACAGGTCCCAAGGCAGATACGCAGTATTTT.

The chain has TRBV6-2 or TRBV6-3 and TRBJ2-2; D is undetermined. V was cut by 2 bases and J by 8 bases, with 18 bases left in between. Germline V gene lookup returns CDR1 MNHEY and CDR2 SVGEGT. The CDR3 length is 16 residues. The CDR3 reads CASSYGSGPPGGELFF. Here the CDR3 DNA reads TGTGCCAGCAGTTACGGGTCAGGCCCCCCGGGTGGGGAGCTGTTTTTT.

The chain carries TRBV6-1 and TRBJ2-7, with 8 bases aligning to TRBD2. The CDR3 contains 12 residues. V dropped 11 bases and J dropped 3; count of bases not matched to a gene: 6. Germline CDR1 MNHNS, CDR2 SASEGT. CDR3 DNA sequence: TGTGCCCGTAGCGGGGAGATCTACGAGCAGTACTTC. Translating gives CARSGEIYEQYF.

The rearrangement uses TRBV6-5 and TRBJ1-5; TRBD1 agrees at 7 bases. The CDR3 is 14 amino acids. Looked up from germline, CDR1 is MNHEY and CDR2 is SVGAGI. V shed 5 bases, J shed 4 bases, and the junction held 5 bases outside the gene matches. CDR3 loop: CASSHPTGNQPQHF. CDR3 in DNA: TGTGCCAGCAGTCACCCGACAGGGAATCAGCCCCAGCATTTT.

The chain has TRBV5-1 and TRBJ2-5; D unclear. This CDR3 has 13 residues. Germline V CDR1 and CDR2: SGHRS, YFSETQ. Trimming took off 3 bases at V and 2 bases at J, with 8 bases between the two ends. The CDR3 region has the DNA TGCGCCAGCAGCTACCAGCAACAAGAGACCCAGTACTTC. As protein: CASSYQQQETQYF.

The chain uses TRBV7-9 and TRBJ1-2; D ambiguous. Trimming took off 0 bases at V and 2 bases at J, with 7 bases between the two ends. Germline loops: CDR1 SEHNR, CDR2 FQNEAQ (reference sequence). The CDR3 spans 14 residues. The CDR3 here is CASSLAQTNYGYTF. DNA for the CDR3: TGTGCCAGCAGCTTAGCCCAGACAAACTATGGCTACACCTTC.

This clonotype was counted a few times. This rearrangement joins TRBV2 to TRBJ1-2; 9 bases map to TRBD1. In germline, CDR1 is SNHLY, CDR2 FYNNEI. The CDR3 consists of 16 residues. With 3 bases clipped from V and 4 bases from J, the junction kept 9 bases outside the gene matches. The CDR3: CASSENRGQGGYGYTF. CDR3 nucleotides: TGTGCCAGCAGTGAGAATAGGGGACAGGGTGGCTATGGCTACACCTTC.

V is TRBV6-1 and J is TRBJ2-1; D is undetermined. The germline V and J ends were trimmed by 7 bases and 4 bases, with 11 bases remaining between them. This CDR3 spans 13 amino acids. CDR1 and CDR2 from the germline V gene are MNHNS and SASEGT. CDR3 protein: CASNGQVYNEQFF. CDR3 bases: TGTGCCAGCAACGGCCAGGTTTACAATGAGCAGTTCTTC.

This clonotype showed up just a few times. The V call is TRBV20-1, the J call TRBJ2-5, with 11 bases lining up with TRBD2. There are 14 residues in the CDR3. Germline values: CDR1 DFQATT, CDR2 SNEGSKA (reference sequence). V lost 6 bases, J lost 1 base, and 4 bases stayed unmatched. DNA for the CDR3: TGCAGTGCGGAAGGGACTAGCGGCCAAGAGACCCAGTACTTC. Amino acid sequence: CSAEGTSGQETQYF.

The chain couples TRBV6-1 to TRBJ1-6; no reliable D call. The CDR3 sequence is 15 residues long. The germline V gene has CDR1 MNHNS and CDR2 SASEGT. V was clipped by 5 bases and J by 7 bases, with 15 bases between them. The CDR3 loop reads CASSPLRNSNSPLHF. The CDR3 region has the DNA TGTGCCAGCAGTCCCCTCCGGAACAGCAATTCACCCCTCCACTTT.

The rearrangement links TRBV12-3 or TRBV12-4 to TRBJ1-5; 8 nucleotides agree with TRBD1. The junction had 8 bases not matched to a gene; V was cut back by 6 bases and J by 4 bases. The CDR3 loop spans 15 amino acids. Here the CDR3 DNA reads TGTGCCAGCAGGTTGTTCGGACAGGGAAATCAGCCCCAGCATTTT. Translation: CASRLFGQGNQPQHF.

The chain carries TRBV6-1 and TRBJ1-1; 9 bases map to TRBD1. The CDR3 covers 14 residues. Germline V lookup: CDR1 MNHNS, CDR2 SASEGT. V was clipped by 6 bases and J by 3 bases; unmatched bases: 5. The CDR3 reads CASRSGTGYTEAFF. CDR3 DNA: TGTGCCAGCAGATCCGGGACAGGGTACACTGAAGCTTTCTTT.

This clonotype was picked up a small number of times. The chain carries TRBV11-3 and TRBJ2-5; 8 bases fit TRBD1. The CDR3 length is 15 residues. V was pared by 1 base and J by 5 bases, with 6 bases of the junction left unmatched. Germline assignment: CDR1 SGHNT and CDR2 YENEEA. The CDR3 region has the DNA TGTGCCAGCAGCTTAGTGGCAGGGGGCGCGGAGACCCAGTACTTC. Amino acid sequence: CASSLVAGGAETQYF.

The CDR3, as DNA: TGCAGTGCGCCAGGGAATAATCCTGAAGCTTTCTTT. It translates to CSAPGNNPEAFF. J is TRBJ1-1 and V is TRBV20-1, with TRBD1 as a possible D gene (5 bases). Trimming stripped 6 bases from V and 6 bases from J, with 14 bases between. CDR1 is DFQATT, CDR2 SNEGSKA, per germline (reference sequence). This CDR3 is 12 amino acids long.

V gene TRBV7-2 combines with J gene TRBJ1-1, with D possibly being TRBD1 (6 bases). The CDR3 has 14 residues. From germline, CDR1 is SGHTA and CDR2 FQGNSA. V dropped 5 bases and J dropped 4 bases, with 14 bases sitting between them. In nucleotides, the CDR3 is TGTGCCAGCAGCGTAGGACAGCTGAGCACTGAAGCTTTCTTT. Translation gives CASSVGQLSTEAFF.

The table lists this clonotype with a count of one. J is TRBJ2-2 and V is TRBV28, with D unclear. This CDR3 has 13 amino acids. Germline assignment: CDR1 MDHEN and CDR2 SYDVKM. V was cut by 6 bases and J by 0 bases, with 5 bases left in between. The CDR3 is CASRETNTGELFF. CDR3 in DNA: TGTGCCAGCAGAGAGACGAACACCGGGGAGCTGTTTTTT.

This clonotype has just a few counts. The chain recombines TRBV20-1 with TRBJ2-5; 16 nucleotides match TRBD2. V dropped 3 bases and J dropped 3; count of bases not matched to a gene: 7. Germline lookup yields CDR1 DFQATT and CDR2 SNEGSKA (reference sequence). The CDR3 is 17 amino acids. The CDR3 sequence: CSASLGLAGGREETQYF. The CDR3 DNA reads TGCAGTGCTAGCTTGGGACTAGCGGGGGGGCGTGAAGAGACCCAGTACTTC.

The chain employs TRBV30 and TRBJ1-1; D ambiguous. CDR3 length: 11 amino acids. Germline values: CDR1 GTSNPN, CDR2 SVGIG (reference sequence). Trimming cost V 5 bases and J 11 bases, with 15 bases left between them. This chain's CDR3 is CAWGDQTGAFF. CDR3 coding DNA: TGTGCCTGGGGCGACCAAACGGGGGCTTTCTTT.